Listed below are T cell receptor beta chains from one sample, sequenced in a study of CD8 T cells in ankylosing spondylitis. One entry per CDR3 protein results from TCRdb running MiXCR on the 5' RACE reads. The sample lists around 31,000 distinct CDR3 sequences, around 30% occurring once. The sequenced material came from synovial fluid, either unsorted or a sorted T cell fraction (not recorded which). The receptors shown here come from a male donor with ankylosing spondylitis. The CDR3 runs from the conserved cysteine through the conserved F or W. The D gene is left open where the match is weak. Expanded clones are given a class, and other clones once, few, many or no size at all.

D	V	size	length	J	CDR3	DNA
NA	TRBV14	medium-sized	15	TRBJ2-1	CASSERGGALNEQFF	TGTGCCAGCAGCGAGAGAGGGGGGGCTCTCAATGAGCAGTTCTTC
NA	TRBV18	few	17	TRBJ1-6	CASSPVGRRSYNSPLHF	TGTGCCAGCTCACCAGTGGGCCGACGCTCCTATAATTCACCCCTCCACTTT
TRBD1	TRBV24-1	few	16	TRBJ2-2	CATLSQTGGNTGELFF	TGTGCCACTCTCTCCCAAACAGGGGGCAACACCGGGGAGCTGTTTTTT
TRBD2	TRBV15	many	16	TRBJ2-3	CATSRAAGEGADTQYF	TGTGCCACCAGCAGAGCAGCGGGAGAGGGGGCAGATACGCAGTATTTT
NA	TRBV5-1	NA	16	TRBJ2-1	CASSLGPRTSYNEQFF	TGCGCCAGCAGCTTGGGCCCCCGGACCTCCTACAATGAGCAGTTCTTC
TRBD2	TRBV29-1	few	18	TRBJ2-2	CSVGPTRLADYNTGELFF	TGCAGCGTTGGCCCCACACGACTAGCTGATTATAACACCGGGGAGCTGTTTTTT
TRBD1	TRBV20-1	few	15	TRBJ2-7	CSARVLGQDSYEQYF	TGCAGTGCTAGAGTCCTAGGACAGGACTCCTACGAGCAGTACTTC
TRBD2	TRBV6-4	NA	13	TRBJ2-1	CASSDGLATEQFF	TGTGCCAGCAGTGACGGACTAGCTACTGAGCAGTTCTTC
TRBD2	TRBV20-1	many	15	TRBJ2-1	CSARDMNSGRDEQFF	TGCAGTGCTAGAGATATGAATAGCGGGAGGGATGAGCAGTTCTTC
NA	TRBV5-1	few	14	TRBJ1-3	CASSLEGHGNTIYF	TGCGCCAGCAGCTTGGAGGGACACGGAAACACCATATATTTT
NA	TRBV19	NA	16	TRBJ2-1	CASSIEPRTAYNEQFF	TGTGCCAGTAGTATAGAGCCCCGGACGGCCTACAATGAGCAGTTCTTC
TRBD2	TRBV11-2	NA	21	TRBJ2-1	CASSRGVDAGVGRRPYNEQFF	TGTGCCAGCAGCCGGGGGGTTGACGCGGGAGTGGGTAGAAGGCCCTACAATGAGCAGTTCTTC
TRBD2	TRBV7-9	few	18	TRBJ2-6	CASSLGSGRTGGANVLTF	TGTGCCAGCAGCTTAGGAAGCGGGAGGACGGGTGGGGCCAACGTCCTGACTTTC
TRBD2	TRBV15	NA	17	TRBJ2-2	CATSRDMREENTEELFF	TGTGCCACCAGCAGAGATATGCGGGAGGAGAACACCGAGGAGCTGTTTTTT
TRBD2	TRBV12-3/TRBV12-4	few	14	TRBJ2-3	CASSLIAGADTQYF	TGTGCCAGCAGTTTGATAGCGGGCGCAGATACGCAGTATTTT
NA	TRBV4-1	NA	14	TRBJ2-2	CASSQVPNTGELFF	TGCGCCAGCAGCCAGGTCCCGAACACCGGGGAGCTGTTTTTT